Below are 20 T cell receptor beta chains sequenced from a single sample in a study of shared clonotypes between healthy human individuals. Produced via immunoSEQ multiplex PCR; TCRdb's table is partial and in-frame only. The sample lists 2 million to 2.5 million clones, less than 95% occurring once. Positive CCR7 selection of CD45RO-negative cells yielded the naive CD8 cells, and terminally differentiated effector memory CD45RA+ cells were excluded. Sequencing used naive CD8+ T cells sorted from blood. The receptors come from a man aged 18 to 30 in good health.

This rearrangement joins TRBV29-1 to TRBJ2-6; tentatively, D is TRBD1 (6 bases). With 4 bases removed from V and 2 bases from J, the gap between germline ends came to 12 bases. Germline CDR1 SQVTM, CDR2 ANQGSEA. The CDR3 length is 15 residues. CDR3: CSVGQDGAGANVLTF. The CDR3, as DNA: TGCAGCGTTGGACAGGACGGTGCTGGGGCCAACGTCCTGACTTTC.

The chain uses TRBV14 and TRBJ1-2; TRBD1 aligns across 10 bases. The V gene's germline CDR1 is SGHDN and CDR2 FVKESK. This CDR3 spans 13 amino acids. J was trimmed by 7 bases and V by 6 bases; bases with no gene match: 5. The CDR3: CASRTGGLSGYTF. The CDR3 bases are TGTGCCAGCAGGACAGGGGGCCTTAGTGGCTACACCTTC.

The table lists this clone with a count of one. The chain carries TRBV5-1 and TRBJ2-3, with 7 bases lining up with TRBD2. The J segment lost 2 bases and the V segment lost 2 bases, leaving 5 bases of the junction unmatched. The CDR3 length is 15 residues. The V gene's germline CDR1 is SGHRS and CDR2 YFSETQ. The CDR3 sequence is CASSLNGGFTDTQYF. The CDR3 DNA follows: TGCGCCAGCAGCTTAAACGGGGGGTTCACAGATACGCAGTATTTT.

The rearrangement joins TRBV27 to TRBJ1-6; the D is unclear. This CDR3 is 16 amino acids long. Looked up from germline, CDR1 is MNHEY and CDR2 is SMNVEV (reference sequence). V was clipped by 6 bases and J by 0 bases, with 12 bases between them. CDR3 coding DNA: TGTGCCAGCAGACAAGGGCTACTCTCCTATAATTCACCCCTCCACTTT. This gives the protein CASRQGLLSYNSPLHF.

The chain couples TRBV20-1 to TRBJ2-7, with D possibly TRBD2 on 6 matching bases. This CDR3 comprises 11 residues. V was shortened by 3 bases and J by 7 bases, with 10 bases between the two germline ends. The germline V gene has CDR1 DFQATT and CDR2 SNEGSKA (reference sequence). CDR3 sequence (DNA): TGCAGTGCTAGTTCGGGGGTAGAGCAGTACTTC. It yields the protein CSASSGVEQYF.

The chain uses TRBV11-1 and TRBJ2-1; possible D gene TRBD1, 6 bases. Trimming stripped 3 bases from V and 1 base from J, with 13 bases between. The CDR3 is 16 amino acids. Germline-derived CDR1 and CDR2 are SGHAT and FQDESV (reference sequence). The CDR3 coding sequence is TGTGCCAGCAGCTTTTTCAGGGGTGGGTCCTACAATGAGCAGTTCTTC. Residues: CASSFFRGGSYNEQFF.

V usage is TRBV28 and J usage is TRBJ2-7; possible D gene TRBD1, 6 bases. Germline CDR1 MDHEN, CDR2 SYDVKM. Between the trimmed V and J ends, which lost 10 bases and 6 bases, there was a span of 10 bases. CDR3 length: 10 residues. The chain's CDR3 is CATEQGEQYF. The DNA for the CDR3 is TGTGCCACCGAACAGGGCGAGCAGTACTTC.

The chain employs TRBV2 and TRBJ2-7; 7 bases are a match to TRBD1. The CDR3 covers 16 residues. V lost 6 bases, J lost 4 bases, and 15 bases stayed unmatched. Germline CDR1 is SNHLY and CDR2 is FYNNEI. CDR3 bases: TGTGCCAGCAGGGACCCCCAAGGGGGCGATGGGTACGAGCAGTACTTC. Its translation: CASRDPQGGDGYEQYF.

The chain couples TRBV11-2 to TRBJ2-3; the D is unclear. The germline CDR1 and CDR2 sequences are SGHAT and FQNNGV. The V gene lost 6 bases and the J gene lost 0 bases, with 10 bases spanning the gap. This CDR3 has 14 amino acids. The CDR3 nucleotides are TGTGCCAGCAGTTCAAATCCTAGCACAGATACGCAGTATTTT. Its translation: CASSSNPSTDTQYF.

This chain connects TRBV10-1 to TRBJ2-2; 13 bases line up with TRBD2. The CDR3 loop spans 16 amino acids. The J segment lost 3 bases and the V segment lost 9 bases, leaving 7 bases of the junction unmatched. Germline V CDR1 and CDR2: WNHNN, SYGVQD (reference sequence). The DNA of the CDR3 is TGCGCCAGTGGACTAGCGGGAGTGGGGTACACCGGGGAGCTGTTTTTT. This codes for CASGLAGVGYTGELFF.

V is TRBV21-1 and J is TRBJ2-7; TRBD1, the D gene given by the table, was not confirmed from the DNA. TRBV21-1 is a documented pseudogene. The CDR3 extends over 18 amino acids. Written as DNA, the CDR3 is TGTGCCAGCAGCAACCGGGACAGGGGGCCGTATACAGACTACGAGCAGTACTTC. Translation gives CASSNRDRGPYTDYEQYF.

The chain combines TRBV9 with TRBJ1-1, with D possibly matching TRBD1 (6 bases). CDR1 is SGDLS, CDR2 YYNGEE, per germline. This CDR3 spans 12 amino acids. Trimming stripped 3 bases from V and 9 bases from J, with 12 bases between. The CDR3 coding sequence is TGTGCCAGCAGCGGGCAACAGGGTAAAGCTTTCTTT. This sequence encodes CASSGQQGKAFF.

Notes on this clone: This CDR3 is also generated by other DNA sequences in the sample. J is TRBJ2-7 and V is TRBV11-2, with D uncertain. Germline CDR1 is SGHAT and CDR2 is FQNNGV. The CDR3 extends over 13 amino acids. Trimming pared 2 bases from V and 0 bases from J, leaving 5 bases between. CDR3 sequence reads: CASSLSPSYEQYF. The CDR3 coding sequence is TGTGCCAGCAGCTTATCTCCCTCCTACGAGCAGTACTTC.

The V call is TRBV29-1, the J call TRBJ2-7, with a possible D match to TRBD1 (5 bases). The V and J ends lost 3 bases and 0 bases respectively, with 18 bases between them. This CDR3 spans 16 amino acids. The germline CDR1 and CDR2 sequences are SQVTM and ANQGSEA. The CDR3 reads CSVDDVGQGGSYEQYF. The DNA for the CDR3 is TGCAGCGTTGATGATGTGGGGCAGGGCGGCTCCTACGAGCAGTACTTC.

The rearrangement links TRBV7-9 to TRBJ2-5; a possible D gene is TRBD1 (7 bases). V was cut by 1 base and J by 1 base, with 22 bases left in between. CDR1 is SEHNR, CDR2 FQNEAQ, per germline (reference sequence). This CDR3 spans 19 amino acids. CDR3 DNA sequence: TGTGCCAGCAGCTTAGAAGGAGGGGACAGCGGAGCCCTCCAAGAGACCCAGTACTTC. It encodes CASSLEGGDSGALQETQYF.

V usage is TRBV5-5 and J usage is TRBJ2-7; a weak D match, TRBD1 (6 bases). Germline CDR1 reads SGHKS; CDR2 reads YYEKEE (reference sequence). This CDR3 comprises 15 residues. V gave up 0 bases and J gave up 4 bases, with 14 bases separating them. The CDR3 DNA sequence: TGTGCCAGCAGCTTGGAACAGGGTCATGGGTACGAGCAGTACTTC. This translates into CASSLEQGHGYEQYF.

This clone is a singleton in its sample. The chain employs TRBV29-1 and TRBJ2-5; D is uncertain. The CDR3 totals 14 residues. Germline V gene lookup returns CDR1 SQVTM and CDR2 ANQGSEA. V shed 1 base and J shed 2 bases, with 11 bases lying between them. The CDR3: CSVEVVGLQETQYF. CDR3 nucleotides: TGCAGCGTTGAAGTAGTAGGTTTACAAGAGACCCAGTACTTC.

In the case of this clone: The same CDR3 also results from other DNA sequences found in this sample. The V call is TRBV11-2, the J call TRBJ2-3; 15 bases agree with TRBD2. Germline CDR1 and CDR2: SGHAT and FQNNGV. The CDR3 spans 15 residues. V gave up 5 bases and J gave up 3 bases; unmatched junction bases: 0. This chain's CDR3 is CASSGLAGGTDTQYF. The CDR3 DNA reads TGTGCCAGCAGCGGACTAGCGGGGGGGACAGATACGCAGTATTTT.

The J gene is TRBJ1-4, the V gene TRBV2; TRBD1 is a possible D gene (6 bases). Trimming removed 6 bases at V and 3 bases at J, with 11 bases between. Germline V gene sequence: CDR1 SNHLY, CDR2 FYNNEI. This CDR3 has 14 residues. The CDR3 DNA follows: TGTGCCAGCAGGGTACAGGGATCTAATGAAAAACTGTTTTTT. The encoded protein is CASRVQGSNEKLFF.

The rearrangement joins TRBV6-6 to TRBJ2-7; 7 positions agree with TRBD1. Germline CDR1 is MNHNY and CDR2 is SVGAGI (reference sequence). V trimming: 5 bases; J trimming: 3 bases; junction bases outside the gene matches: 7. This CDR3 is built from 14 residues. CDR3 in DNA: TGTGCCAGCAGTGACAGGGATATCAGCTACGAGCAGTACTTC. Translating gives CASSDRDISYEQYF.